This TCR beta chain was retrieved from a study of beta chain features in type 1 diabetes. Expressed TCRB transcripts were sequenced after all isolated RNA was converted to cDNA. Clones were sequenced by immunoSEQ multiplex PCR, and TCRdb holds only the in-frame ones, with some missing. The data hold around 340,000 clones, with 8% observed a single time. Study conclusions and caveats: Unsettled here was the matter of whether HLA type influences TCRB rearrangement. The study found fewer insertions and more deletions at VDJ junctions in type 1 diabetes patients. Shorter templates might be favored by PCR, and equally so in patients and in controls.

Remarks on this clone: The antigen is undetermined.

CDR1 is LNHNV and CDR2 is YYDKDF in the germline V gene (reference sequence). This CDR3 region has 15 residues. The V end lost 4 bases, the J end lost 2 bases, and 12 bases lay between the germline ends. The specimen was central memory CD4+ T cells from blood. The rearrangement uses TRBV15 and TRBJ1-5, with unresolved D. The TCR was taken from a woman aged 18-30 years in good health. The CDR3 nucleotides are TGTGCCACCAGCAAAAGGAGGGTTGGCAATCAGCCCCAGCATTTT. Its protein product is CATSKRRVGNQPQHF.